The text below deals with one T cell receptor beta chain. The germline CDR1 and CDR2 sequences are SGHRS and YFSETQ. The CDR3 is made up of 16 amino acids. Trimming took 0 bases from V and 0 from J, leaving 10 bases between them. This sample is drawn from a study of cytomegalovirus exposure and HLA in healthy donors. The study ran its PCR with 60 Vbeta and 13 Jbeta primers. Sequenced by immunoSEQ multiplex PCR; TCRdb stores in-frame clones only, minus some. Of 130,000 to 150,000 clones detected, 73% appear once; the ten largest clones hold about 15%. The sequencing input was PBMCs. This TCR was recovered from a human donor in good health. This sequence joins TRBV5-1 and TRBJ2-1; no firm D call. The CDR3: CASSLGSTSSYNEQFF. The CDR3 DNA follows: TGCGCCAGCAGCTTGGGTAGCACGAGCTCCTACAATGAGCAGTTCTTC.